These T cell receptor beta chains were read from a single sample in a study of beta chain features in type 1 diabetes. Generated by immunoSEQ multiplex PCR, the TCRdb table keeps only in-frame clones and is missing some. The sample has 150,000 or so clones, 50% to 70% seen once. Sequencing was performed on naive CD4+ T cells from blood. The receptor source for this set is a man younger than 40 with type 1 diabetes. Each CDR3 is given with its conserved first and last residue. The D gene is left open where the match is weak. Only some rows state a clone size, as once, few, many or a class for expanded clones.

CDR3 DNA	CDR3 protein	D gene	V gene	clone size	J gene
TGCAGCGTTGACCAGGACGGGGCTAACTATGGCTACACCTTC	CSVDQDGANYGYTF	-	TRBV29-1	-	TRBJ1-2
TGTGCCAGCAGCCCCCAGGACGCTACGCAGTATTTT	CASSPQDATQYF	-	TRBV9	-	TRBJ2-3
TGTGCCAGCAGCTCGGCAGGATGGGGCTACACCTTC	CASSSAGWGYTF	-	TRBV7-6	-	TRBJ1-2
TGTGCCACCAGGAAAGACCGGGACAGGGGTCGGGGAGAGACCCAGTACTTC	CATRKDRDRGRGETQYF	TRBD1	TRBV15	-	TRBJ2-5
TGTGCCAGCAGCTTGGAACTAGCGCGAAACATTCAGTACTTC	CASSLELARNIQYF	TRBD2	TRBV5-6	few	TRBJ2-4
TGCAGCGTTGAAAGCCCGGGGGGGACCACAGATACGCAGTATTTT	CSVESPGGTTDTQYF	TRBD2	TRBV29-1	once	TRBJ2-3
TGCGCCAGCAGCTTGGGACTAGCTCCTCGGGAGACCCAGTACTTC	CASSLGLAPRETQYF	TRBD2	TRBV5-1	-	TRBJ2-5
TGCGCCAGCAGCCAAGACAGGAGCTCCTATAATTCACCCCTCCACTTT	CASSQDRSSYNSPLHF	-	TRBV4-3	-	TRBJ1-6
TGTGCCAGCAGCCCTCCGGGGGCGGGTGGAAACACCATATATTTT	CASSPPGAGGNTIYF	-	TRBV9	-	TRBJ1-3
TGTGCCAGTCTAGACAGGGGAGGAAACATTCAGTACTTC	CASLDRGGNIQYF	TRBD1	TRBV5-4	-	TRBJ2-4
TGTGCCAGCAGTGAGGGACAGGGCTCGGCTGGGGCCAACGTCCTGACTTTC	CASSEGQGSAGANVLTF	TRBD1	TRBV25-1	few	TRBJ2-6
TGCGCCAGCAGCGGAGCTAGCGGGGGGCGACGGGAGACCCAGTACTTC	CASSGASGGRRETQYF	TRBD2	TRBV4-3	-	TRBJ2-5
TGTGCCAGCAGCTCGGCCTCGGGGGTAATTACTGAAGCTTTCTTT	CASSSASGVITEAFF	-	TRBV7-2	-	TRBJ1-1
TGTGCCATCAGTGACCTCCAGGGCACAGATACGCAGTATTTT	CAISDLQGTDTQYF	-	TRBV10-3	few	TRBJ2-3
TGTGCCAGCAGCGTAGGGGCCTCCGAGCAGTACTTC	CASSVGASEQYF	-	TRBV9	-	TRBJ2-7
TGTGCCTGGAGTGTATCCGGAAACACCATATATTTT	CAWSVSGNTIYF	-	TRBV30	-	TRBJ1-3
TGTGCCTTGATGCGACAGGGGAACACTGAAGCTTTCTTT	CALMRQGNTEAFF	TRBD1	TRBV30	-	TRBJ1-1
TGTGCCAGCAGCTTGGTTCAGCTAGCCAAAAACATTCAGTACTTC	CASSLVQLAKNIQYF	-	TRBV5-6	-	TRBJ2-4
TGTGCCACCAGCAGTACGGGCACAGATACGCAGTATTTT	CATSSTGTDTQYF	-	TRBV15	-	TRBJ2-3
TGTGCCAGCAATGAGGAGACCCAGTACTTC	CASNEETQYF	-	TRBV2	once	TRBJ2-5